The 12 T cell receptor beta chains given below trace back to one sample, sequenced in a study of blood T cell repertoires in COVID-19. The repertoire was sequenced with immunoSEQ multiplex PCR; TCRdb's copy has only in-frame clones and lacks some. The table records about 440,000 clones, around 89% of them present only once. The specimen sequenced was peripheral blood. These receptors all come from a woman in her twenties or thirties with acute or convalescent COVID-19.

This clone was counted a single time. The chain's CDR3 is CASSPAPTGVDDGYTF. DNA for the CDR3: TGTGCCAGCAGCCCCGCCCCAACAGGGGTCGACGATGGCTACACCTTC. The V call is TRBV13, the J call TRBJ1-2; 7 bases fit TRBD1. V dropped 5 bases and J dropped 6; count of bases not matched to a gene: 15. The CDR3 runs 16 residues. Germline CDR1 is PRHDT and CDR2 is FYEKMQ (reference sequence). Full variable domain (remainder filled in from reference TRBV13 and TRBJ1-2): AAGVIQSPRHLIKEKRETATLKCYPIPRHDTVYWYQQGPGQDPQFLISFYEKMQSDKGSIPDRFSAQQFSDYHSELNMSSLELGDSALYFCASSPAPTGVDDGYTFGSGTRLTVV.

The chain links TRBV9 to TRBJ2-5; TRBD2 agrees at 9 bases. V lost 3 bases to trimming and J lost 2 bases; unmatched junction nucleotides: 2. From germline, CDR1 is SGDLS and CDR2 YYNGEE. The CDR3 runs 14 residues. The CDR3: CASSASGGQETQYF. The CDR3 DNA sequence: TGTGCCAGCAGCGCCAGCGGGGGGCAAGAGACCCAGTACTTC.

V is TRBV9 and J is TRBJ2-1, with 7 bases aligning to TRBD2. Germline V gene lookup returns CDR1 SGDLS and CDR2 YYNGEE. J lost 4 bases, V lost 0 bases, and 7 bases had no gene match. The CDR3 is 16 amino acids. The CDR3 nucleotides are TGTGCCAGCAGCGTAGGTCGGCGGGGGATGTACAATGAGCAGTTCTTC. This sequence encodes CASSVGRRGMYNEQFF. Supplemented by reference TRBV9 and TRBJ2-1, the full variable domain reads DSGVTQTPKHLITATGQRVTLRCSPRSGDLSVYWYQQSLDQGLQFLIQYYNGEERAKGNILERFSAQQFPDLHSELNLSSLELGDSALYFCASSVGRRGMYNEQFFGPGTRLTVL.

The chain links TRBV9 to TRBJ1-1; 7 nucleotides align to TRBD1. CDR1 is SGDLS, CDR2 YYNGEE, per germline. V lost 3 bases to trimming and J lost 5 bases; unmatched junction nucleotides: 10. CDR3 length: 15 residues. CDR3 coding DNA: TGTGCCAGCAGCGGACAGACAGGGCGTGGGACTGAAGCTTTCTTT. Amino acid sequence: CASSGQTGRGTEAFF. Full variable domain (outside the CDR3, taken from reference TRBV9 and TRBJ1-1): DSGVTQTPKHLITATGQRVTLRCSPRSGDLSVYWYQQSLDQGLQFLIQYYNGEERAKGNILERFSAQQFPDLHSELNLSSLELGDSALYFCASSGQTGRGTEAFFGQGTRLTVV.

The chain is built from TRBV5-1 and TRBJ1-2, with D perhaps matching TRBD1 (5 bases). V was cut by 4 bases and J by 4 bases, with 14 bases left in between. The germline gives CDR1 SGHRS, CDR2 YFSETQ. This CDR3 contains 14 residues. CDR3 nucleotides: TGCGCCAGCAGCCGGCCGGACACCTCCTATGGCTACACCTTC. Protein product: CASSRPDTSYGYTF.

For the CDR3, the DNA is TGCGCCAGCAGCGCCGGACAAACCCCAGGGGGTGTTGAAAAACTGTTTTTT. This gives the protein CASSAGQTPGGVEKLFF. The V call is TRBV5-1, the J call TRBJ1-4; TRBD1 agrees at 7 bases. Trimming took 4 bases from V and 7 from J; bases not matched to a gene: 16. The V gene's germline CDR1 is SGHRS and CDR2 YFSETQ. The CDR3 loop spans 17 amino acids.

This sequence joins TRBV5-6 and TRBJ2-1, with 7 nucleotides matching TRBD2. J was trimmed by 7 bases and V by 6 bases; bases with no gene match: 10. The CDR3 totals 14 residues. CDR1 SGHDT and CDR2 YYEEEE come from the germline V gene. CDR3 amino acids: CASTKGLRTNEQFF. DNA for the CDR3: TGTGCCAGCACCAAGGGACTACGGACTAATGAGCAGTTCTTC.

The chain combines TRBV5-6 with TRBJ2-6; tentative D call: TRBD1 (6 bases). V lost 1 base to trimming and J lost 1 base, with 9 bases between them. This CDR3 has 16 amino acids. CDR1 is SGHDT and CDR2 is YYEEEE in the germline V gene. The CDR3 protein is CASSLMGASGANVLTF. CDR3 nucleotide sequence: TGTGCCAGCAGCTTGATGGGGGCTTCTGGGGCCAACGTCCTGACTTTC.

The rearrangement joins TRBV28 to TRBJ2-3; possibly TRBD2 for D (5 bases). Trimming took off 2 bases at V and 5 bases at J, with 8 bases between the two ends. Germline CDR1 MDHEN, CDR2 SYDVKM. This CDR3 is built from 13 residues. The chain's CDR3 is CASSLDGGDTQYF. The DNA for the CDR3 is TGTGCCAGCAGTTTAGACGGAGGAGATACGCAGTATTTT. The whole variable domain, remainder taken from reference TRBV28 and TRBJ2-3, is DVKVTQSSRYLVKRTGEKVFLECVQDMDHENMFWYRQDPGLGLRLIYFSYDVKMKEKGDIPEGYSVSREKKERFSLILESASTNQTSMYLCASSLDGGDTQYFGPGTRLTVL.

The chain recombines TRBV11-2 with TRBJ2-3; no clear D. Germline V gene sequence: CDR1 SGHAT, CDR2 FQNNGV. Trimming took 5 bases from V and 2 from J, leaving 17 bases between them. This CDR3 has 16 amino acids. CDR3 nucleotides: TGTGCCAGCAGCCCCCCGGAGTTGAGGAACACAGATACGCAGTATTTT. Amino acid sequence: CASSPPELRNTDTQYF. The entire variable domain, with the rest obtained from reference TRBV11-2 and TRBJ2-3, is as follows: EAGVAQSPRYKIIEKRQSVAFWCNPISGHATLYWYQQILGQGPKLLIQFQNNGVVDDSQLPKDRFSAERLKGVDSTLKIQPAKLEDSAVYLCASSPPELRNTDTQYFGPGTRLTVL.

V usage is TRBV27 and J usage is TRBJ1-1, with TRBD1 as a possible D gene (6 bases). Trimming removed 5 bases from V and 6 bases from J, with 16 bases in between. The CDR3 is 14 residues long. The germline CDR1 and CDR2 sequences are MNHEY and SMNVEV (reference sequence). The CDR3 DNA reads TGTGCCAGCAGTACTGTGAGCGGGGGCTCTGAAGCTTTCTTT. Translating it yields CASSTVSGGSEAFF.

J is TRBJ1-5 and V is TRBV30; tentative D call: TRBD1 (6 bases). The CDR3 length is 15 residues. The V and J ends lost 5 bases and 1 base respectively, with 15 bases between them. The germline V gene encodes CDR1 GTSNPN and CDR2 SVGIG (reference sequence). CDR3 sequence: CAWGLRGLSNQPQHF. CDR3 in DNA: TGTGCCTGGGGTCTCAGGGGCTTAAGCAATCAGCCCCAGCATTTT.